The 18 T cell receptor beta chains below were found in one sample sequenced in a study of T cells in Graves' hyperthyroidism and ophthalmopathy. Template material for amplifying TCR beta CDR3 regions consisted of RNA transcripts. HTBI primers were used for first-round RT-PCR of the TCR CDR3. TCRdb re-called the multiplex PCR reads through MiXCR, storing one row per CDR3 protein. The table has approximately 400,000 distinct CDR3 sequences, less than 20% seen once. Specimen: blood. Receptor source: a woman aged 18 to 35 with Graves' hyperthyroidism that later progressed to Graves' ophthalmopathy.

This clonotype was counted at least ten times. V is TRBV7-9 and J is TRBJ2-3, with D tentatively TRBD2 (6 bases). Looked up from germline, CDR1 is SEHNR and CDR2 is FQNEAQ (reference sequence). V dropped 3 bases and J dropped 0 bases, with 13 bases sitting between them. The CDR3 runs to 16 residues. CDR3 in amino acids: CASSFRGRISTDTQYF. CDR3 nucleotides: TGTGCCAGCAGCTTTCGTGGGAGGATTAGCACAGATACGCAGTATTTT. The variable domain in full, with the rest retrieved from reference TRBV7-9 and TRBJ2-3, is DTGVSQNPRHKITKRGQNVTFRCDPISEHNRLYWYRQTLGQGPEFLTYFQNEAQLEKSRLLSDRFSAERPKGSFSTLEIQRTEQGDSAMYLCASSFRGRISTDTQYFGPGTRLTVL.

This clonotype was seen at least ten times. The chain couples TRBV3-1 to TRBJ2-1, with D possibly TRBD2 on 6 matching bases. Germline CDR1 reads LGHDT; CDR2 reads YNNKEL (reference sequence). The CDR3 is made up of 16 amino acids. Trimming left V 2 bases short and J 7 bases short, with 18 bases between. The chain's CDR3 is CASSQYLGEALNEQFF. CDR3 nucleotide sequence: TGTGCCAGCAGCCAATATTTGGGGGAGGCCCTAAATGAGCAGTTCTTC.

This clonotype was seen more than once but under ten times. A read error may be the cause here, since a much bigger clone is one base away. This sequence joins TRBV27 and TRBJ1-1; D remains ambiguous. This CDR3 contains 16 residues. Germline V gene lookup returns CDR1 MNHEY and CDR2 SMNVEV (reference sequence). CDR3 nucleotides: TGTGCCAGCAGTTCACCACCGGGAATCATGAACACTGTAGCTTTCTTT. It yields the protein CASSSPPGIMNTVAFF.

The V call is TRBV9, the J call TRBJ2-1; possibly TRBD1 for D (5 bases). The ends were cut back, 0 bases at V and 8 bases at J, with 9 bases in the middle. The CDR3 sequence is 13 residues long. Per the germline V gene, CDR1 is SGDLS and CDR2 is YYNGEE. CDR3 sequence reads: CASSVAVGHEQFF. The CDR3 nucleotides read TGTGCCAGCAGCGTAGCGGTGGGGCATGAGCAGTTCTTC.

This clonotype has ten or more counts. The chain combines TRBV12-3 or TRBV12-4 with TRBJ2-6, with D hard to call. Deletions cut 4 bases from V and 0 bases from J, with 1 base between. The CDR3 length is 13 residues. CDR3 bases: TGTGCCAGCAGTTACTCTGGGGCCAACGTCCTGACTTTC. Translated, it gives CASSYSGANVLTF.

This clonotype appeared a single time. This chain joins TRBV24-1 and TRBJ2-2, with D perhaps TRBD1 (5 bases). The length of the CDR3 is 15 residues. Germline CDR1 is KGHDR and CDR2 is SFDVKD. Trimming cost V 1 base and J 4 bases, with 9 bases left between them. CDR3 in DNA: TGTGCCACCAGTGATTTCCAGCAGGGCACCGGGGAGCTGTTTTTT. Amino acids: CATSDFQQGTGELFF.

This clonotype showed up many times. The chain recombines TRBV20-1 with TRBJ2-7; D unclear. The CDR3 is 13 amino acids. Between the trimmed V and J ends, which lost 1 base and 3 bases, there was a span of 10 bases. The germline gives CDR1 DFQATT, CDR2 SNEGSKA (reference sequence). The CDR3 region has the DNA TGCAGTGCTAGAGGTACGAACCTCTACGAGCAGTACTTC. Translating it yields CSARGTNLYEQYF.

The CDR3 bases are TGTGCCTGGAGTCAGGTTGGGGGCTACACCTTC. Translating gives CAWSQVGGYTF. This rearrangement joins TRBV30 to TRBJ1-2, with D uncertain. The germline gives CDR1 GTSNPN, CDR2 SVGIG (reference sequence). CDR3 length equals 11 residues. The V end was cut by 2 bases, the J end by 8 bases, with 9 bases between.

In its sample, this clonotype was seen many times. CDR3 DNA: TGTGCCAGCAGTGAAAACCTCGTACAGGGGGCGGCTGGCTACACCTTC. It translates to CASSENLVQGAAGYTF. The V gene is TRBV6-1, the J gene TRBJ1-2, with 9 bases fitting TRBD1. Trimming removed 2 bases from V and 7 bases from J; junction bases left unmatched: 11. CDR3 size: 16 residues. Germline CDR1 reads MNHNS; CDR2 reads SASEGT.

The table lists this clonotype with a few counts. The V and J genes are TRBV5-1 and TRBJ2-2; 10 bases agree with TRBD2. This CDR3 has 15 residues. Germline V gene lookup returns CDR1 SGHRS and CDR2 YFSETQ. J gave up 4 bases and V 2 bases, and 2 bases lay outside the gene matches. CDR3 protein: CASSFRTSGTGELFF. CDR3 DNA: TGCGCCAGCAGCTTCCGGACTAGCGGCACCGGGGAGCTGTTTTTT.

J is TRBJ1-4 and V is TRBV18; a weak D match, TRBD1 (5 bases). Germline V gene data show CDR1 as KGHSH and CDR2 as LQKENI. Trimming removed 10 bases at V and 1 base at J, with 10 bases between. The CDR3 has 13 amino acids. CDR3 amino acids: CATKRGTNEKLFF. CDR3 DNA sequence: TGTGCCACCAAAAGGGGAACTAATGAAAAACTGTTTTTT.

This clonotype was observed a few times. The chain uses TRBV28 and TRBJ1-3, with D perhaps TRBD1 (5 bases). The germline CDR1 and CDR2 sequences are MDHEN and SYDVKM. The CDR3 loop spans 14 amino acids. Trimming took off 5 bases at V and 4 bases at J, with 12 bases between the two ends. The CDR3, as DNA: TGTGCCAGCAGTCAGGGATTATTGGGAAACACCATATATTTT. Translating it yields CASSQGLLGNTIYF.

The chain is built from TRBV7-9 and TRBJ2-7, with unresolved D. V lost 3 bases, J lost 5 bases, and 17 bases lay in between. CDR1 is SEHNR, CDR2 FQNEAQ, per germline (reference sequence). The CDR3 has 15 amino acids. The CDR3 nucleotides read TGTGCCAGCAGCTTCCTCTACAGCATAAGGGACGAGCAGTACTTC. It encodes CASSFLYSIRDEQYF.

This clonotype was found many times. V is TRBV6-1 and J is TRBJ1-6, with D perhaps matching TRBD1 (6 bases). With 10 bases removed from V and 4 bases from J, the gap between germline ends came to 11 bases. Germline V gene data show CDR1 as MNHNS and CDR2 as SASEGT. CDR3 length: 13 amino acids. For the CDR3, the DNA is TGTGCCACCACGGGACATTATAATTCACCCCTCCACTTT. Translated: CATTGHYNSPLHF.

The J gene is TRBJ1-3, the V gene TRBV9; no firm D call. The CDR3 consists of 17 residues. V was shortened by 1 base and J by 0 bases, with 14 bases between the two germline ends. Germline-derived CDR1 and CDR2 are SGDLS and YYNGEE. For the CDR3, the DNA is TGTGCCAGCAGCGTATTTGGCACCTTCCCCTCTGGAAACACCATATATTTT. Translated: CASSVFGTFPSGNTIYF.

This clonotype was detected ten times or more. The CDR3, as DNA: TGTGCCAGCAGGTCCTCGGACAATGAGCAGTTCTTC. Its translation: CASRSSDNEQFF. This chain uses TRBV27 with TRBJ2-1; D remains unclear. Trimming cost V 6 bases and J 5 bases, with 8 bases left between them. The CDR3 contains 12 residues. Looked up from germline, CDR1 is MNHEY and CDR2 is SMNVEV (reference sequence).

At least ten counts were recorded for this clonotype. The rearrangement joins TRBV18 to TRBJ1-5; 7 nucleotides line up with TRBD1. V trimming: 5 bases; J trimming: 3 bases; junction bases outside the gene matches: 7. CDR1 is KGHSH, CDR2 LQKENI, per germline. The CDR3 is 15 amino acids. The CDR3 DNA follows: TGTGCCAGCTCAAGAACGGGACAGAACAATCAGCCCCAGCATTTT. Translating it yields CASSRTGQNNQPQHF.

This clonotype has at least ten counts. The gene calls are TRBV27 and TRBJ2-7; D is perhaps TRBD1 or TRBD2 (6 bases each). CDR1 is MNHEY, CDR2 SMNVEV, per germline (reference sequence). The CDR3 is made up of 12 amino acids. V was trimmed by 6 bases and J by 4 bases, leaving 10 bases between them. In DNA, the CDR3 is TGTGCCAGCAGACGGGGGCTGTACGAGCAGTACTTC. Its translation: CASRRGLYEQYF.